The source of this T cell receptor beta chain is a study of CD8 T cells in ankylosing spondylitis. TCRdb redid the calling of the 5' RACE reads with MiXCR, one entry per CDR3 protein. The sample records 450,000 to 550,000 distinct CDR3 sequences, about 5.4% being singletons. Germline lookup yields CDR1 DFQATT and CDR2 SNEGSKA (reference sequence). This CDR3 is built from 16 residues. V lost 3 bases, J lost 0 bases, and 10 bases stayed unmatched. This clonotype occurred many times. Its specificity is unknown. Broader study findings: Among TCR beta sequences, a motif of 7 to 9 highly homologous variants appeared characteristic of ankylosing spondylitis blood.

This receptor was taken from a male donor with ankylosing spondylitis. The chain carries TRBV20-1 and TRBJ1-2; 7 bases agree with TRBD1. The sequenced material came from blood, either unsorted or a sorted T cell fraction (not recorded which). CDR3 coding DNA: TGCAGTGCTAGTTCTAAGGGGGGGACAGCTAACTATGGCTACACCTTC. Translated: CSASSKGGTANYGYTF.